The 21 T cell receptor beta chains listed next were all sequenced from one sample in a study of metastatic and nonmetastatic thyroid tumors (dated by TCRdb to 2020 to 2022). None of the patients had been given any treatment before thyroid surgery. The library was generated by PCR. The run used an Illumina HiSeq 4000. In TCRdb, the public reads were trimmed at Q25 with fastp and aligned with MiXCR, with productive beta chains retained. The sample records roughly 40,000 clones, approximately 25% of which are singletons. Around 13% of the sample belongs to the ten largest clones. Sequencing was done on a sample of tumor tissue. These receptors came from a female donor with papillary thyroid cancer or a benign thyroid nodule (not recorded which). Some clones in this sample may be carry-over from other donors' samples.

V is TRBV20-1 and J is TRBJ2-7; TRBD2 agrees at 8 bases. Germline V gene lookup returns CDR1 DFQATT and CDR2 SNEGSKA (reference sequence). Germline trimming cut 3 bases from V and 4 bases from J; bases unmatched to any gene: 5. The CDR3 totals 13 residues. CDR3 sequence: CSARGTSDYEQYF. CDR3 nucleotide sequence: TGCAGTGCTAGGGGGACTAGTGATTACGAGCAGTACTTC.

This clone has just a few counts. V is TRBV6-4 and J is TRBJ2-2, with 10 positions matching TRBD1. The V segment lost 6 bases and the J segment 3 bases; nucleotides outside the gene matches: 1. CDR1 and CDR2 from the germline V gene are MRHNA and SNTAGT. The CDR3 runs 14 residues. In DNA form, the CDR3 reads TGTGCCAGCAGGGACAGGGGGGACACCGGGGAGCTGTTTTTT. Amino acids: CASRDRGDTGELFF.

Within the sample, this clone is medium-sized. The chain couples TRBV28 to TRBJ2-7; the D gene is possibly TRBD1 (6 bases). V lost 3 bases to trimming and J lost 3 bases, with 12 bases between them. CDR3 size: 14 residues. CDR1 and CDR2 from the germline V gene are MDHEN and SYDVKM. This CDR3 reads CASSFRQGLYEQYF. The CDR3 nucleotides are TGTGCCAGCAGTTTTAGGCAGGGGCTCTACGAGCAGTACTTC.

This clone was detected ten times or more. The V and J genes are TRBV6-1 and TRBJ2-1; TRBD2 aligns across 11 bases. V dropped 7 bases and J dropped 4; count of bases not matched to a gene: 6. The CDR3 loop spans 15 amino acids. Germline loops: CDR1 MNHNS, CDR2 SASEGT. The CDR3 reads CASTTGTSGYNEQFF. In DNA form, the CDR3 reads TGTGCCAGCACCACCGGGACTAGCGGATACAATGAGCAGTTCTTC.

This chain connects TRBV28 to TRBJ1-3; perhaps TRBD1 as D (5 bases). CDR1 MDHEN and CDR2 SYDVKM come from the germline V gene. The CDR3 runs 15 residues. Trimming took off 7 bases at V and 3 bases at J, with 16 bases between the two ends. CDR3 sequence: CASTTGGSGGNTIYF. The CDR3 DNA follows: TGTGCCAGCACCACGGGGGGGAGCGGTGGAAACACCATATATTTT. Complete variable domain (other parts from reference TRBV28 and TRBJ1-3): DVKVTQSSRYLVKRTGEKVFLECVQDMDHENMFWYRQDPGLGLRLIYFSYDVKMKEKGDIPEGYSVSREKKERFSLILESASTNQTSMYLCASTTGGSGGNTIYFGEGSWLTVV.

At least ten counts were recorded for this clone. The chain recombines TRBV7-2 with TRBJ2-3; 8 positions match TRBD1. The length of the CDR3 is 14 residues. The J segment lost 3 bases and the V segment lost 5 bases, leaving 4 bases of the junction unmatched. Germline-derived CDR1 and CDR2 are SGHTA and FQGNSA. CDR3 amino acids: CASSVDRGTDTQYF. The CDR3 DNA is TGTGCCAGCAGCGTCGACAGGGGAACAGATACGCAGTATTTT.

By share, this clone ranks as medium-sized (0.01 to 0.1%). The chain employs TRBV28 and TRBJ2-7, with a tentative D call TRBD2 (5 bases). Trimming took off 7 bases at V and 7 bases at J, with 14 bases between the two ends. Germline V gene sequence: CDR1 MDHEN, CDR2 SYDVKM. This CDR3 spans 12 amino acids. This CDR3 reads CASTADSWEQYF. As DNA, the CDR3 is TGTGCCAGCACGGCGGACTCCTGGGAGCAGTACTTC.

This chain connects TRBV6-2 or TRBV6-3 to TRBJ1-2; D is possibly TRBD1 (5 bases). The CDR3 spans 13 residues. In germline, CDR1 is MNHEY, CDR2 SVGEGT. V shed 6 bases and J shed 12 bases, with 20 bases lying between them. In DNA, the CDR3 is TGTGCCAGCAGCAGGACACCGAGCTATTGCCACACCTTC. Translation: CASSRTPSYCHTF.

V usage is TRBV20-1 and J usage is TRBJ2-7; D may be TRBD1 (6 bases). Between the trimmed V and J ends, which lost 4 bases and 3 bases, there was a span of 25 bases. The germline V gene has CDR1 DFQATT and CDR2 SNEGSKA (reference sequence). The CDR3 runs to 17 residues. CDR3 DNA sequence: TGCAGTGCTACCGAACAGGGAAGAGCCCGCTACCGCTACGAGCAGTACTTC. Encoded protein: CSATEQGRARYRYEQYF.

This clone turned up a few times. The chain couples TRBV6-2 or TRBV6-3 to TRBJ1-1; D possibly corresponds to TRBD1 (5 bases). Germline-derived CDR1 and CDR2 are MNHEY and SVGEGT. This CDR3 comprises 14 residues. V dropped 5 bases and J dropped 0 bases, with 10 bases sitting between them. DNA for the CDR3: TGTGCCAGCAGTCTTGGGACGGTGAACACTGAAGCTTTCTTT. Amino acid sequence: CASSLGTVNTEAFF.

The sample holds many counts of this clone. The same CDR3 is also encoded by other DNA sequences in this sample. The chain links TRBV15 to TRBJ2-7; 8 bases line up with TRBD2. V lost 0 bases and J lost 3; bases outside the gene matches: 4. The CDR3 is 15 residues long. The V gene's germline CDR1 is LNHNV and CDR2 YYDKDF (reference sequence). DNA for the CDR3: TGTGCCACCAGCAGAGATTTGAGCGGGGGCTACGAGCAGTACTTC. Translating gives CATSRDLSGGYEQYF.

The chain has TRBV27 and TRBJ2-2, with D uncertain. CDR3 size: 14 residues. The V gene lost 3 bases and the J gene lost 1 base, with 6 bases spanning the gap. CDR1 is MNHEY, CDR2 SMNVEV, per germline (reference sequence). The chain's CDR3 is CASSFSQNTGELFF. CDR3 sequence (DNA): TGTGCCAGCAGTTTTTCCCAGAACACCGGGGAGCTGTTTTTT.

This clone has only a few counts. The chain couples TRBV20-1 to TRBJ1-5; possible D gene TRBD1, 6 bases. The CDR3 consists of 17 residues. Germline-derived CDR1 and CDR2 are DFQATT and SNEGSKA (reference sequence). Between the trimmed V and J ends, which lost 0 bases and 5 bases, there was a span of 20 bases. The CDR3 here is CSARDEAGDSADQPQHF. CDR3 bases: TGCAGTGCTAGAGATGAGGCAGGGGATAGTGCGGATCAGCCCCAGCATTTT.

The chain combines TRBV20-1 with TRBJ2-1; 9 bases fit TRBD2. V lost 5 bases to trimming and J lost 6 bases; unmatched junction nucleotides: 8. The germline CDR1 and CDR2 sequences are DFQATT and SNEGSKA (reference sequence). The CDR3 is 14 amino acids. Here the CDR3 reads CSAVKREVGNEQFF. CDR3 bases: TGCAGTGCTGTTAAGCGGGAGGTTGGCAATGAGCAGTTCTTC.

A few counts support this clone. V usage is TRBV2 and J usage is TRBJ2-7; 11 positions match TRBD2. J gave up 7 bases and V 5 bases, and 19 bases lay outside the gene matches. Germline loops: CDR1 SNHLY, CDR2 FYNNEI. This CDR3 spans 18 amino acids. DNA for the CDR3: TGTGCCAGCAGTCTGAGCCCCGCCCTCACTAGCGGGAGAGGGGAGCAGTACTTC. Protein product: CASSLSPALTSGRGEQYF. Variable domain in full (rest from reference TRBV2 and TRBJ2-7): EPEVTQTPSHQVTQMGQEVILRCVPISNHLYFYWYRQILGQKVEFLVSFYNNEISEKSEIFDDQFSVERPDGSNFTLKIRSTKLEDSAMYFCASSLSPALTSGRGEQYFGPGTRLTVT.

This clone was counted many times. At one of its ends the junction is not consistent with the germline gene, which may arise from a read error. The rearrangement joins TRBV11-2 to TRBJ1-4, with D unresolved. Germline assignment: CDR1 SGHAT and CDR2 FQNNGV. CDR3 size: 11 residues. The CDR3 DNA reads TGTGCCAGCAGCCTAGAAGAAAAACTGTTTTTT. Residues: CASSLEEKLFF.

This clone was counted between two and nine times. The chain joins TRBV6-1 to TRBJ1-6; D is uncertain. V was pared by 4 bases and J by 3 bases, with 10 bases between. Looked up from germline, CDR1 is MNHNS and CDR2 is SASEGT. The CDR3 sequence is 15 residues long. The CDR3 nucleotides are TGTGCCAGCAGTGCCGGACCTGGCTATAATTCACCCCTCCACTTT. Translating gives CASSAGPGYNSPLHF.

This chain links TRBV5-1 with TRBJ2-1; 9 bases are shared with TRBD1. This CDR3 has 15 amino acids. With 3 bases clipped from V and 8 bases from J, the junction kept 9 bases outside the gene matches. CDR1 SGHRS and CDR2 YFSETQ come from the germline V gene. In nucleotides, the CDR3 is TGCGCCAGCAGCTCGGGACAGGGTGTAATCGATGAGCAGTTCTTC. It translates to CASSSGQGVIDEQFF.

This clone was recorded many times. The chain links TRBV28 to TRBJ2-3; tentative D call: TRBD2 (6 bases). Looked up from germline, CDR1 is MDHEN and CDR2 is SYDVKM. This CDR3 has 16 amino acids. V dropped 3 bases and J dropped 2 bases, with 15 bases sitting between them. DNA of the CDR3: TGTGCCAGCAGTTTTAAGGCGGGATACGACACAGATACGCAGTATTTT. Its translation: CASSFKAGYDTDTQYF.

This chain joins TRBV5-1 and TRBJ1-2; D is possibly TRBD1 (6 bases). This CDR3 spans 15 amino acids. Germline lookup yields CDR1 SGHRS and CDR2 YFSETQ. V dropped 3 bases and J dropped 6 bases, with 18 bases sitting between them. For the CDR3, the DNA is TGCGCCAGCAGCTCCCCAGGGGTCGGCTTTAATGGCTACACCTTC. Protein sequence: CASSSPGVGFNGYTF.

The CDR3 loop reads CASSYSARGVQYF. CDR3 DNA sequence: TGTGCCAGCAGTTACTCGGCCCGCGGCGTGCAGTACTTC. V and J are TRBV6-5 and TRBJ2-7; the D is unclear. CDR1 MNHEY and CDR2 SVGAGI come from the germline V gene. Trimming cost V 0 bases and J 9 bases, with 12 bases left between them. This CDR3 has 13 amino acids.